The entry below gives a single T cell receptor (beta chain) sequence along with its context. With 6 bases clipped from V and 4 bases from J, the junction kept 10 bases outside the gene matches. Germline CDR1 reads MNHEY; CDR2 reads SMNVEV (reference sequence). There are 17 residues in the CDR3. These data belong to a study of T-cell memory formation after mild COVID-19. Via MiXCR, TCRdb re-called the 5' RACE reads, giving one row per CDR3 protein. There are 550,000 to 700,000 distinct CDR3 sequences in the sample; under 20% occur only once, and 12% lies in the top ten. V is TRBV27 and J is TRBJ2-1; 12 nucleotides match TRBD2. This clonotype was sampled from an adult woman who had mild COVID-19 (a few samples of this study predate the infection). Cell type and time point are not known. Material for sequencing was PBMCs or a T cell subset sorted from them (not recorded which). CDR3 DNA sequence: TGTGCCAGCAGCCACCTCGCCGGACTAGCGGGGTACAATGAGCAGTTCTTC. Translated: CASSHLAGLAGYNEQFF.